This T cell receptor (beta chain) is from a study of Ad26.COV2.S vaccination and SARS-CoV-2 variants. Study outcomes and limitations: Placebo recipients trailed vaccine recipients in spike-specific TCR breadth. Recipients of either vaccine or placebo displayed similar breadth of non-spike TCRs.

Only in-frame clones appear in the TCRdb table, and some are missing; sequencing was by immunoSEQ multiplex PCR. The repertoire holds about 680,000 clones, with 89% as singletons. On this clone itself: What it recognizes is unknown.

Treatment here: some 20 received Ad26.COV2.S at low or high dose, single or two shots; about 5 received placebo; per-sample allocation not given. Samples came from day 63 after the first vaccine or placebo injection. It was an adult aged 18-55 years in Boston who was the donor. Trimming at V came to 4 bases and at J to 4 bases, leaving 8 bases not matched to a gene. Germline CDR1 reads SGHRS; CDR2 reads YFSETQ. This CDR3 comprises 15 residues. This sample comprised peripheral blood, obtained in a trial of Ad26.COV2.S vaccine versus placebo. The chain carries TRBV5-1 and TRBJ2-1; 7 bases map to TRBD1. This TCR was sampled from a person between 18 and 59 years old who received the Ad26.COV2.S COVID-19 vaccine or a placebo. CDR3 DNA: TGCGCCAGCAGCACTGACAGGGTCTGGTACAATGAGCAGTTCTTC. Protein: CASSTDRVWYNEQFF.